This TCR beta chain was retrieved from a study of shared clonotypes between healthy human individuals. Recent acute infections and vaccinations were absent in the healthy HIV-negative adult donors. Genomic DNA from each subset was divided evenly over several immunoSEQ plates. Repertoires were generated with immunoSEQ multiplex PCR, while TCRdb's copy carries only in-frame clones and drops some. The sample records about 450,000 clones, around 79% being singletons. This clone was recorded once. The source is a woman in her thirties or forties in good health. Some clones in this sample may be carry-over from other donors' samples. Material for sequencing was PBMCs.

The CDR3 loop reads CASNKPSGTGKSSYEQYF. The CDR3, as DNA: TGTGCCAGCAATAAACCCTCCGGGACAGGGAAGAGCTCCTACGAGCAGTACTTC. The chain couples TRBV25-1 to TRBJ2-7, with TRBD1 matching 9 bases. Germline assignment: CDR1 MGHDK and CDR2 SYGVNS. The junction had 16 bases not matched to a gene; V was cut back by 7 bases and J by 0 bases. This CDR3 has 18 residues.